These 14 T cell receptor beta chains came from one sample sequenced in a study of T cells in Graves' hyperthyroidism and ophthalmopathy. Amplified regions were TCR beta CDR3 sequences from RNA transcripts. The TCR CDR3 was amplified in a first-round RT-PCR using the HTBI primer set. TCRdb independently ran MiXCR on the multiplex PCR reads; one entry per CDR3 protein. In the table there are about 600,000 distinct CDR3 sequences, 15% to 20% of which are singletons. The material sequenced was blood. The receptors here all came from a woman aged 40 to 50 with Graves' ophthalmopathy.

This clonotype was counted ten times or more. The gene calls are TRBV5-1 and TRBJ2-1; D gene uncertain. Germline CDR1 SGHRS, CDR2 YFSETQ. Trimming took 3 bases from V and 2 from J, leaving 15 bases between them. The CDR3 spans 16 residues. CDR3 amino acids: CASSSSIDKPYNEQFF. For the CDR3, the DNA is TGCGCCAGCAGCTCATCAATCGACAAGCCCTACAATGAGCAGTTCTTC.

This clonotype occurred many times. The chain combines TRBV3-1 with TRBJ1-6; D remains ambiguous. V was cut by 4 bases and J by 6 bases, with 13 bases left in between. The CDR3 has 15 amino acids. CDR1 is LGHDT and CDR2 is YNNKEL in the germline V gene (reference sequence). CDR3 nucleotide sequence: TGTGCCAGCAGCCTGGGGTCCGGCGGTAATTCACCCCTCCACTTT. Residues: CASSLGSGGNSPLHF.

This clonotype was seen at least ten times. The genes are TRBV12-3 or TRBV12-4 and TRBJ2-1; D is uncertain. The CDR3 is 13 residues long. Trimming took 6 bases from V and 7 from J, leaving 13 bases between them. In DNA, the CDR3 is TGTGCCAGCAGCCGTGGGGTGGTTAATGAGCAGTTCTTC. Translated: CASSRGVVNEQFF.

The V and J genes are TRBV12-3 or TRBV12-4 and TRBJ1-1, with no clear D. CDR3 length: 11 amino acids. V dropped 6 bases and J dropped 7 bases, with 9 bases sitting between them. The CDR3 DNA sequence: TGTGCCAGCAGCAGGACGATTGAAGCTTTCTTT. Residues: CASSRTIEAFF.

Ten or more counts support this clonotype. The J gene is TRBJ2-7, the V gene TRBV3-1, with 10 bases that match TRBD2. This CDR3 is 17 amino acids long. Per the germline V gene, CDR1 is LGHDT and CDR2 is YNNKEL (reference sequence). V dropped 4 bases and J dropped 4; count of bases not matched to a gene: 13. The CDR3 protein is CASSRYGLAVEPYEQYF. CDR3 nucleotides: TGTGCCAGCAGCCGATACGGACTAGCGGTCGAGCCTTACGAGCAGTACTTC.

The chain has TRBV6-9 and TRBJ2-5; 15 bases align to TRBD2. The CDR3 runs 16 residues. V lost 4 bases, J lost 1 base, and 1 base stayed unmatched. Germline V CDR1 and CDR2: MNHGY, SVAAGI. CDR3 in DNA: TGTGCCAGCAGTTGGGGACTAGCGGGAGGCCAAGAGACCCAGTACTTC. The encoded protein is CASSWGLAGGQETQYF.

The table lists this clonotype with many counts. The genes are TRBV30 and TRBJ1-3; D remains ambiguous. The length of the CDR3 is 12 residues. Germline V gene lookup returns CDR1 GTSNPN and CDR2 SVGIG (reference sequence). The germline V and J ends were trimmed by 4 bases and 8 bases, with 12 bases remaining between them. The CDR3 protein is CAWNGRKDTIYF. As DNA, the CDR3 is TGTGCCTGGAACGGCAGGAAGGACACCATATATTTT.

Ten or more counts support this clonotype. The chain uses TRBV28 and TRBJ2-1, with D perhaps assigned TRBD1 or TRBD2 (5 bases each). The germline V gene encodes CDR1 MDHEN and CDR2 SYDVKM. The ends were cut back, 4 bases at V and 13 bases at J, with 26 bases in the middle. The CDR3 runs to 16 residues. Here the CDR3 DNA reads TGTGCCAGCAGTTCCGGGGCCAGGCAGCTGAACTTCGCCCAGTTCTTC. It encodes CASSSGARQLNFAQFF.

This clonotype was detected ten times or more. This chain joins TRBV5-1 and TRBJ2-7; TRBD1 matches at 10 bases. Losses at the gene ends were 4 bases for V and 5 bases for J; bases not matched to a gene: 6. The CDR3 sequence is 14 residues long. CDR1 is SGHRS, CDR2 YFSETQ, per germline. CDR3 amino acids: CASSPDRGHDEQYF. The CDR3 DNA reads TGCGCCAGCAGCCCTGACAGGGGGCACGACGAGCAGTACTTC.

This clonotype was counted a few times. The J gene is TRBJ1-2, the V gene TRBV19; perhaps TRBD1 as D (5 bases). The CDR3 length is 16 residues. Trimming cost V 6 bases and J 5 bases, with 22 bases left between them. Germline V gene lookup returns CDR1 LNHDA and CDR2 SQIVND (reference sequence). The CDR3: CASRKSRTLSSYGYTF. CDR3 sequence (DNA): TGTGCCAGTAGGAAGTCGCGGACACTCTCAAGTTATGGCTACACCTTC.

The chain recombines TRBV11-2 with TRBJ2-1; 10 bases line up with TRBD2. Germline V CDR1 and CDR2: SGHAT, FQNNGV. V lost 2 bases to trimming and J lost 8 bases; unmatched junction nucleotides: 12. The CDR3 covers 17 residues. The CDR3 is CASSLNPGASGGDEQFF. In nucleotides, the CDR3 is TGTGCCAGCAGCTTAAATCCCGGGGCTAGCGGGGGCGATGAGCAGTTCTTC.

The chain is built from TRBV4-1 and TRBJ2-7; D is perhaps TRBD2 (6 bases). The germline gives CDR1 MGHRA, CDR2 YSYEKL. V was clipped by 1 base and J by 4 bases, with 11 bases between them. The CDR3 consists of 14 residues. CDR3 amino acids: CASSQVASEYEQYF. The CDR3 bases are TGCGCCAGCAGCCAAGTAGCTAGCGAATACGAGCAGTACTTC.

This clonotype was seen many times. The chain recombines TRBV5-1 with TRBJ2-1, with 7 bases that match TRBD2. The CDR3 runs to 15 residues. CDR1 SGHRS and CDR2 YFSETQ come from the germline V gene. Trimming took 4 bases from V and 7 from J; bases not matched to a gene: 11. The CDR3 spells CASSPLAGVGNEQFF. CDR3 bases: TGCGCCAGCAGCCCCCTTGCGGGGGTGGGTAATGAGCAGTTCTTC.

This clonotype was counted at least ten times. The CDR3 loop reads CASSQDLASGRAAEYF. CDR3 DNA sequence: TGTGCCAGCAGCCAAGATCTGGCTAGCGGGAGGGCCGCGGAGTACTTC. The chain has TRBV3-1 and TRBJ2-5; 12 bases align to TRBD2. The CDR3 runs 16 residues. J was trimmed by 12 bases and V by 0 bases; bases with no gene match: 11. Germline CDR1 LGHDT, CDR2 YNNKEL (reference sequence).